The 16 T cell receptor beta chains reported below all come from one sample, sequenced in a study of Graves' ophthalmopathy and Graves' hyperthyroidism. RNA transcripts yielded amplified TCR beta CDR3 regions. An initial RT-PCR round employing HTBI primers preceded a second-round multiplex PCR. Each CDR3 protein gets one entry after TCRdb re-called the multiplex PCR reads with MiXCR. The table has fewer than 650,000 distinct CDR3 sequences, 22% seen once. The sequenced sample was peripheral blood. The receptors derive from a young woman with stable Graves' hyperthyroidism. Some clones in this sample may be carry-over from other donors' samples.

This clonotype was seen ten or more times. CDR3 residues: CASSFVGSFQPQHF. DNA for the CDR3: TGTGCCAGCAGTTTCGTGGGAAGTTTTCAGCCCCAGCATTTT. The J gene is TRBJ1-5, the V gene TRBV27; D is ambiguous. CDR3 length: 14 amino acids. CDR1 is MNHEY, CDR2 SMNVEV, per germline (reference sequence). V was trimmed by 3 bases and J by 6 bases, leaving 12 bases between them.

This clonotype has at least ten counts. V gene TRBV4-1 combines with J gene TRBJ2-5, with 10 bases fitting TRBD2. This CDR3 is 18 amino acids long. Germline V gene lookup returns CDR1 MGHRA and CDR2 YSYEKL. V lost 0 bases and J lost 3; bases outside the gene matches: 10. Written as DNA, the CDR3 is TGCGCCAGCAGCCAAGATAGAGTAGCGGGGGGCCTTGAAGAGACCCAGTACTTC. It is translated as CASSQDRVAGGLEETQYF.

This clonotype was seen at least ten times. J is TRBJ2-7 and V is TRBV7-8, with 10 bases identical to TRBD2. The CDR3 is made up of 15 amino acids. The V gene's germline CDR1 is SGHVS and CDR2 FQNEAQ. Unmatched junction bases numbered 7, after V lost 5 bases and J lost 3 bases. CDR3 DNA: TGTGCCAGCAGCACTACTAGCGGGGTACTCTACGAGCAGTACTTC. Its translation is CASSTTSGVLYEQYF.

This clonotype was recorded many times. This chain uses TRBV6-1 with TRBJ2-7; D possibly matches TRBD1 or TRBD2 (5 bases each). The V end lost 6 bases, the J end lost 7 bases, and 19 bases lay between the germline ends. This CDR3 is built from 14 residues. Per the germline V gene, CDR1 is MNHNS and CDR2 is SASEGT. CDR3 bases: TGTGCCAGCAGCCCTGGAGGCAGGGTAGAGGAGCAGTACTTC. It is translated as CASSPGGRVEEQYF.

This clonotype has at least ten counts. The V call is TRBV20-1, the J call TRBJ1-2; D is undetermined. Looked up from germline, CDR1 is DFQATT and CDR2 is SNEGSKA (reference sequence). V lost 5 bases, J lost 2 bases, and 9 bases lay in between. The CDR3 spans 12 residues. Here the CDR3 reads CSAPGLNYGYTF. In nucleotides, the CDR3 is TGCAGTGCTCCCGGCCTAAACTATGGCTACACCTTC.

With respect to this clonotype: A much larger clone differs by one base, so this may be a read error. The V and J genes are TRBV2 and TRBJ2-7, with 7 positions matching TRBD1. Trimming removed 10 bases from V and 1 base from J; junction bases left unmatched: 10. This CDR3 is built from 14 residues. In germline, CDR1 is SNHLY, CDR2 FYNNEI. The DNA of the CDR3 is TGTGCCATCCTTGGGACAGTGGGTTCCTACGAGCAGTACTTC. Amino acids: CAILGTVGSYEQYF.

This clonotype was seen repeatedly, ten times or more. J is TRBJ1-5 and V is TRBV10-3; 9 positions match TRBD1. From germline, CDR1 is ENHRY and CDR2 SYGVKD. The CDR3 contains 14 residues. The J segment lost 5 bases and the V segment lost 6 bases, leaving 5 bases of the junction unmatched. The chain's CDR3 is CAISDRGKDQPQHF. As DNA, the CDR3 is TGTGCCATCAGCGACAGGGGGAAGGATCAGCCCCAGCATTTT.

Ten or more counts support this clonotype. The CDR3 nucleotides are TGCGCCAGCAGCTTTGGGACAGGGAGTAATGGCTACACCTTC. This gives the protein CASSFGTGSNGYTF. J is TRBJ1-2 and V is TRBV5-1; 9 nucleotides align to TRBD1. Looked up from germline, CDR1 is SGHRS and CDR2 is YFSETQ. This CDR3 comprises 14 residues. V lost 2 bases to trimming and J lost 6 bases; unmatched junction nucleotides: 5.

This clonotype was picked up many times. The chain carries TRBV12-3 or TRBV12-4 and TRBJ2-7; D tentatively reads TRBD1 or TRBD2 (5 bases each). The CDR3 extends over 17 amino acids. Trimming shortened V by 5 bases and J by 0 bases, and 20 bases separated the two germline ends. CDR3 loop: CASSHHGTLSSSYEQYF. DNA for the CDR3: TGTGCCAGCAGTCACCACGGGACGTTATCAAGCTCCTACGAGCAGTACTTC.

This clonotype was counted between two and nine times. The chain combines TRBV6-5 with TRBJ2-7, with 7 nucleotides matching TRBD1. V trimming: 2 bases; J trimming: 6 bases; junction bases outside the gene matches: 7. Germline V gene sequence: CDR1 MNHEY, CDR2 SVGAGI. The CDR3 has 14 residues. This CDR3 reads CASSYTGTESEQYF. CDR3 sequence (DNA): TGTGCCAGCAGTTACACGGGGACAGAAAGCGAGCAGTACTTC.

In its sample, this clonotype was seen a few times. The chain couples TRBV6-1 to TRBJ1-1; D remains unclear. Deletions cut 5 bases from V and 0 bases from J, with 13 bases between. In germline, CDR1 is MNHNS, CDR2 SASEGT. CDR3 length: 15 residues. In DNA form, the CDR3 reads TGTGCCAGCAGTCAGACTGGGCTCATGAACACTGAAGCTTTCTTT. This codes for CASSQTGLMNTEAFF.

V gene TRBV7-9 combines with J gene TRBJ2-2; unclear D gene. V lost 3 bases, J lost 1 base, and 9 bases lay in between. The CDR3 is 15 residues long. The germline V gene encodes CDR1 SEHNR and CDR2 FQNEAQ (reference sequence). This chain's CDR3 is CASSFEAGNTGELFF. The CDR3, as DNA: TGTGCCAGCAGCTTCGAGGCAGGGAACACCGGGGAGCTGTTTTTT.

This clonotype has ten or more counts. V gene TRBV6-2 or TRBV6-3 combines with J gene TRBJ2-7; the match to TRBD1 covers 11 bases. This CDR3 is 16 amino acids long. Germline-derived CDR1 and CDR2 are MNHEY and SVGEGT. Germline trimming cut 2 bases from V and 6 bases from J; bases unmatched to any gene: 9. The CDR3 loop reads CASSYRRTGGPSEQYF. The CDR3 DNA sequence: TGTGCCAGCAGTTACCGCCGGACAGGGGGCCCCTCCGAGCAGTACTTC.

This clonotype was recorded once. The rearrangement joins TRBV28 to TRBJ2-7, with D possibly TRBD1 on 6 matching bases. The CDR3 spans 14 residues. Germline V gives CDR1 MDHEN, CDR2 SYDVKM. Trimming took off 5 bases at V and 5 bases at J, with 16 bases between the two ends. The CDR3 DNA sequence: TGTGCCAGCAGTCAGACACAGGGTATCAACGAGCAGTACTTC. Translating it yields CASSQTQGINEQYF.

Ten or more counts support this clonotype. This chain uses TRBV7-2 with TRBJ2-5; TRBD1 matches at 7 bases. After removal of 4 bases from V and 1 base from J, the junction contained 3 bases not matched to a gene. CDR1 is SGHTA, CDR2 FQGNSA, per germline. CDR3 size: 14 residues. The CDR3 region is CASSWNRGQETQYF. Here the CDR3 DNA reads TGTGCCAGCAGCTGGAACAGGGGCCAAGAGACCCAGTACTTC.

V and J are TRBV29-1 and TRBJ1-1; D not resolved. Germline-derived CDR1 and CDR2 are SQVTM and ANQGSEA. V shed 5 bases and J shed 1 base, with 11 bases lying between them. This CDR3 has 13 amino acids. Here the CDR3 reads CSVIWGPNTEAFF. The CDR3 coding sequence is TGCAGCGTTATTTGGGGTCCGAACACTGAAGCTTTCTTT.